The rows below give T cell receptor beta chains drawn from one sample of a study of blood T cell repertoires in COVID-19. Using immunoSEQ multiplex PCR, the repertoire was profiled, and TCRdb retains in-frame clones only, with some absent. The sample lists about 51,000 clones, roughly 84% occurring once. The sequencing sample was made of peripheral blood. The source of these receptors is an elderly man with active COVID-19. CDR3s include the opening cysteine and the closing phenylalanine or tryptophan. Each record gives: CDR3 DNA, CDR3 protein, D gene, clone size, J gene, V gene. The D gene is left open where the match is weak. Some rows have no size entry. The others give once, few or many, or a class for an expanded clone.

DNA: TGTGCCAGCAGCCGGGACAGGGAAACCGGGGAGCTGTTTTTT; CDR3: CASSRDRETGELFF; D: TRBD1; size: .; J: TRBJ2-2; V: TRBV6-5
DNA: TGCGCCAGCAGCGACGCCCCGGGAGGAGTATACAATGAGCAGTTCTTC; CDR3: CASSDAPGGVYNEQFF; D: TRBD2; size: .; J: TRBJ2-1; V: TRBV5-1
DNA: TGTGCCAGCAGGTATAGGGGGCAGGGCACTGAAGCTTTCTTT; CDR3: CASRYRGQGTEAFF; D: TRBD1; size: .; J: TRBJ1-1; V: TRBV27
DNA: TGTGCCAGCAGCTTGCGGGCCGGGGGCACTGAAGCTTTCTTT; CDR3: CASSLRAGGTEAFF; D: .; size: .; J: TRBJ1-1; V: TRBV5-6
DNA: TGTGCCAGCGAGCGGAGGGGGCCGTACACCGGGGAGCTGTTTTTT; CDR3: CASERRGPYTGELFF; D: .; size: .; J: TRBJ2-2; V: TRBV7-2
DNA: TGTGCCAGCAGCTTAGAGGCGGGAGTTGTATACGAGCAGTACTTC; CDR3: CASSLEAGVVYEQYF; D: TRBD2; size: .; J: TRBJ2-7; V: TRBV7-2
DNA: TGTGCCAGCAGCCGGCTAAGAGGGGGCTACAATGAGCAGTTCTTC; CDR3: CASSRLRGGYNEQFF; D: .; size: .; J: TRBJ2-1; V: TRBV11-1
DNA: TGTGCCAGCAGTTACTTGGGGCCAGGACAGAACACTGAAGCTTTCTTT; CDR3: CASSYLGPGQNTEAFF; D: .; size: .; J: TRBJ1-1; V: TRBV6-2/TRBV6-3
DNA: TGTGCCAGCTCACAAGCCCCGGGGGATGAGACCCAGTACTTC; CDR3: CASSQAPGDETQYF; D: .; size: few; J: TRBJ2-5; V: TRBV18
DNA: TGTGCCACCGTAGGGAGCCAGGCCAATGAGCAGTTCTTC; CDR3: CATVGSQANEQFF; D: .; size: .; J: TRBJ2-1; V: TRBV24-1
DNA: TGTGCCAGCAGTGCAGCAGATACGCAGTATTTT; CDR3: CASSAADTQYF; D: .; size: .; J: TRBJ2-3; V: TRBV2
DNA: TGTGCCATCAGTGACCTAGCGGGATTCACAGATACGCAGTATTTT; CDR3: CAISDLAGFTDTQYF; D: TRBD2; size: .; J: TRBJ2-3; V: TRBV10-3
DNA: TGTGCCAGCAGCTTGGATGTTGTGGGGGGAGAGGCTTTCTTT; CDR3: CASSLDVVGGEAFF; D: .; size: .; J: TRBJ1-1; V: TRBV5-4
DNA: TGCAGTGCTAGTGGAGCGGGCCCCTCTGGGGCCAACGTCCTGACTTTC; CDR3: CSASGAGPSGANVLTF; D: .; size: .; J: TRBJ2-6; V: TRBV20-1
DNA: TGTGCCAGCAGTTCTTCAGGATTCTACAATGAGCAGTTCTTC; CDR3: CASSSSGFYNEQFF; D: .; size: .; J: TRBJ2-1; V: TRBV28
DNA: TGTGCCAGCTCACCAGAGACAGTCTCCTACGAGCAGTACTTC; CDR3: CASSPETVSYEQYF; D: .; size: .; J: TRBJ2-7; V: TRBV18
DNA: TGTGCCAGCAGTTCCTCCGGGACTAGCGGAGTTAGCACAGATACGCAGTATTTT; CDR3: CASSSSGTSGVSTDTQYF; D: TRBD2; size: few; J: TRBJ2-3; V: TRBV6-2/TRBV6-3
DNA: TGTGCCAGCAGCCAAATTGGGACAGCTAATGGCTACACCTTC; CDR3: CASSQIGTANGYTF; D: TRBD1; size: .; J: TRBJ1-2; V: TRBV3-1/TRBV3-2
DNA: TGCGCCAGCAGACCCCGACTAGCTAGCACAGATACGCAGTATTTT; CDR3: CASRPRLASTDTQYF; D: TRBD2; size: few; J: TRBJ2-3; V: TRBV5-1
DNA: TGTGCCAGCAGCGCACTAGCGGGAGGTGGGTACGAGCAGTACTTC; CDR3: CASSALAGGGYEQYF; D: TRBD2; size: .; J: TRBJ2-7; V: TRBV2
DNA: TGTGCCAGCAGTTTATCCTTTGGACAGGGCGGAAATCAGCCCCAGCATTTT; CDR3: CASSLSFGQGGNQPQHF; D: TRBD1; size: .; J: TRBJ1-5; V: TRBV28
DNA: TGTGCCAGCTCACAAACTAGCGACGAGCAGTACTTC; CDR3: CASSQTSDEQYF; D: TRBD2; size: .; J: TRBJ2-7; V: TRBV18
DNA: TGTGCCAGCAGCCGAAGACTAGTTTTTCCGGAGACCCAGTACTTC; CDR3: CASSRRLVFPETQYF; D: .; size: .; J: TRBJ2-5; V: TRBV5-6
DNA: TGTGCCAGCAGATCCGGAGGGACCCGGGAAAACACTGAAGCTTTCTTT; CDR3: CASRSGGTRENTEAFF; D: .; size: .; J: TRBJ1-1; V: TRBV28
DNA: TGTGCCAGCAGCTCCGGGACAGGGGGTCTCAATGAGCAGTTCTTC; CDR3: CASSSGTGGLNEQFF; D: TRBD1; size: .; J: TRBJ2-1; V: TRBV7-3
DNA: TGCGCCAGCAGCTTGGAAGGGGGGAGGGGCGAGCAGTACTTC; CDR3: CASSLEGGRGEQYF; D: .; size: .; J: TRBJ2-7; V: TRBV5-1